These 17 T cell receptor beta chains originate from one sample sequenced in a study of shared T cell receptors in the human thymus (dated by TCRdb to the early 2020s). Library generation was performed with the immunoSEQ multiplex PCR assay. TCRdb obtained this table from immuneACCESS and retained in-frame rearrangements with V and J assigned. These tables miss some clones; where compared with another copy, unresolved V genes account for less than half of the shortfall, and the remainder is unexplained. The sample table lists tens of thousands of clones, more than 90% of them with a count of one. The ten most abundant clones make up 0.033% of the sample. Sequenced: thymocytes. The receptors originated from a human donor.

The chain's CDR3 is CASSKDGAVRDQPQHF. The CDR3, as DNA: TGTGCCAGCAGCAAAGACGGGGCAGTCCGGGATCAGCCCCAGCATTTT. The chain carries TRBV21-1 and TRBJ1-5. TRBV21-1 is a pseudogene locus. The CDR3 has 16 amino acids.

CDR3 protein: CAIRGQGESHSSGNTIYF. The CDR3 DNA follows: TGTGCCATCAGGGGACAGGGAGAATCCCACAGCTCTGGAAACACCATATATTTT. The rearrangement joins TRBV10-3 to TRBJ1-3, with TRBD1 matching 9 bases. Trimming removed 6 bases from V and 0 bases from J; junction bases left unmatched: 12. CDR1 and CDR2 (germline): ENHRY, SYGVKD. The CDR3 runs to 18 residues.

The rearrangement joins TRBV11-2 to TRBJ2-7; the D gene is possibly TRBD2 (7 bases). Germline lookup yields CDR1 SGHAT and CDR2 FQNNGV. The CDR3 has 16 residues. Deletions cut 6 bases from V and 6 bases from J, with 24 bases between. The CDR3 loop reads CASSPTDSGTVGEQYF. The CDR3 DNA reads TGTGCCAGCAGTCCTACGGACAGCGGGACCGTGGGCGAGCAGTACTTC.

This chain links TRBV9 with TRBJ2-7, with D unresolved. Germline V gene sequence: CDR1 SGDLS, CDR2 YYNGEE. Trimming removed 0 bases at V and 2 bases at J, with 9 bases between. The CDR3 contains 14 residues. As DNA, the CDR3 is TGTGCCAGCAGCGTAGCCCTGGGCGCCTACGAGCAGTACTTC. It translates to CASSVALGAYEQYF.

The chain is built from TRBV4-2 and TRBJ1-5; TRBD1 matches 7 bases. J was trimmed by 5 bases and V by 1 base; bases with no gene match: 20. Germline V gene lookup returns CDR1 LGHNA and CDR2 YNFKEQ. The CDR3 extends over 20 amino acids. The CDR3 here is CASSQVYGRGTENFYQPQHF. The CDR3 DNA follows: TGTGCCAGCAGCCAAGTTTATGGCAGGGGGACCGAGAACTTTTATCAGCCCCAGCATTTT.

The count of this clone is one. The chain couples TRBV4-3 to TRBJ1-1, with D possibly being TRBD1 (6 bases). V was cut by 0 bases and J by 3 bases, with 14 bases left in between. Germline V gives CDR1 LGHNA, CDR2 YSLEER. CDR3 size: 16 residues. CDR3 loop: CASSQERGPWDTEAFF. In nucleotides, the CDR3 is TGCGCCAGCAGCCAAGAGCGGGGGCCTTGGGACACTGAAGCTTTCTTT.

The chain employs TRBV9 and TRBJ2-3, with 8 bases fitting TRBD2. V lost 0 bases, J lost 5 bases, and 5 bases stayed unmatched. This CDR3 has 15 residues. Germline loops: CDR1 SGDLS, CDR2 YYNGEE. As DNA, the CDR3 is TGTGCCAGCAGCGTAGCAGGGGCGGGAGGAGATACGCAGTATTTT. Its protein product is CASSVAGAGGDTQYF.

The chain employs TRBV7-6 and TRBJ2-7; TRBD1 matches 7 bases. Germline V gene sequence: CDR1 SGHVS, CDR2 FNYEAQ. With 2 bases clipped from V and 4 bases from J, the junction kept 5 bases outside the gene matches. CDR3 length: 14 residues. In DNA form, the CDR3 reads TGTGCCAGCAGCTTAAGGGACAGCAGATACGAGCAGTACTTC. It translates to CASSLRDSRYEQYF.

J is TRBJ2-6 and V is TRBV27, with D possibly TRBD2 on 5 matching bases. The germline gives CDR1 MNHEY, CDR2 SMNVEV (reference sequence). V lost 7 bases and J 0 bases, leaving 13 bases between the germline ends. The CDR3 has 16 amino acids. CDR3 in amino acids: CASTTGSNSGANVLTF. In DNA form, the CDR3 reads TGTGCCAGCACCACGGGGTCTAACTCTGGGGCCAACGTCCTGACTTTC.

The CDR3 loop reads CASSLQGAHTGELFF. The CDR3 region has the DNA TGTGCCAGCAGCTTACAAGGGGCCCACACCGGGGAGCTGTTTTTT. V is TRBV7-2 and J is TRBJ2-2; perhaps TRBD1 as D (5 bases). The CDR3 has 15 residues. The ends were cut back, 2 bases at V and 3 bases at J, with 10 bases in the middle. Germline lookup yields CDR1 SGHTA and CDR2 FQGNSA.

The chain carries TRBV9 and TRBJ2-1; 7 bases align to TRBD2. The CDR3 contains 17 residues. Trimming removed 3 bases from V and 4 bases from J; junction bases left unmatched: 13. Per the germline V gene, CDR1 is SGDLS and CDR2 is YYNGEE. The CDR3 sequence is CASSDGAPGRGYNEQFF. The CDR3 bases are TGTGCCAGCAGCGATGGCGCTCCGGGGAGGGGATACAATGAGCAGTTCTTC.

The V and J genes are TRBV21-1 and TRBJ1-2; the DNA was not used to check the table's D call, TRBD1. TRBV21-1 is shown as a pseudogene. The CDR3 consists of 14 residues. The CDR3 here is CASSNAGLHYGYTF. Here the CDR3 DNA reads TGTGCCAGCAGTAACGCAGGGTTACACTATGGCTACACCTTC.

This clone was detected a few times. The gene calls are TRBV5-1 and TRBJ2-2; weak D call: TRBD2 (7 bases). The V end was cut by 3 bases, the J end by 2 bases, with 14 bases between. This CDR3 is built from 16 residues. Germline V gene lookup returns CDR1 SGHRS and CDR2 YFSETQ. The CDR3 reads CASSCRGAGNTGELFF. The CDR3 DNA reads TGCGCCAGCAGCTGCCGGGGGGCGGGTAACACCGGGGAGCTGTTTTTT.

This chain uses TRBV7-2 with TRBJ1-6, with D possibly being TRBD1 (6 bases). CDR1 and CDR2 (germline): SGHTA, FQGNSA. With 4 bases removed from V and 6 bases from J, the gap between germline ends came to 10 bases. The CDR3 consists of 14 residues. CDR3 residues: CASSSGQSNSPLHF. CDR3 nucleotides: TGTGCCAGCAGCTCCGGACAGAGTAATTCACCCCTCCACTTT.

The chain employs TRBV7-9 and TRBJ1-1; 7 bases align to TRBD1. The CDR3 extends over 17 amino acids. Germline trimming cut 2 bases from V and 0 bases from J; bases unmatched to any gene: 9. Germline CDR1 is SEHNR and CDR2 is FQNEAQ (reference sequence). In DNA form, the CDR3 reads TGTGCCAGCAGCTTAATCAGGGGGTGCAAAGTGAACACTGAAGCTTTCTTT. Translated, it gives CASSLIRGCKVNTEAFF.

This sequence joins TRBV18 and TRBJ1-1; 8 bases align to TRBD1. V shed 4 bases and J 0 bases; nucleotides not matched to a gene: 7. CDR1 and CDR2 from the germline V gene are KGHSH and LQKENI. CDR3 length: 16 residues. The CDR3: CASSQGTGVLNTEAFF. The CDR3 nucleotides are TGTGCCAGCTCACAAGGGACAGGTGTACTGAACACTGAAGCTTTCTTT. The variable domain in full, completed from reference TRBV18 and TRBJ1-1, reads NAGVMQNPRHLVRRRGQEARLRCSPMKGHSHVYWYRQLPEEGLKFMVYLQKENIIDESGMPKERFSAEFPKEGPSILRIQQVVRGDSAAYFCASSQGTGVLNTEAFFGQGTRLTVV.

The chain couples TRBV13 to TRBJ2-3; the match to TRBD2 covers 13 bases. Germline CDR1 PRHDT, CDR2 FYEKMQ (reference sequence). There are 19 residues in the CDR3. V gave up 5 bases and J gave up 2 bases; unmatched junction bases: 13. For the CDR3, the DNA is TGTGCCAGCAGCACTAGGGGGACTAGCGGGGCCAACGACACAGATACGCAGTATTTT. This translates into CASSTRGTSGANDTDTQYF.